Listed here are 30 T cell receptor beta chains from one sample, sequenced in a study of cytomegalovirus exposure and HLA in healthy donors. It was with 60 Vbeta and 13 Jbeta primers that the PCR ran. The data were produced by immunoSEQ multiplex PCR, yet TCRdb's version contains in-frame clones alone and is incomplete. This sample has 70,000 to 95,000 clones, with about 84% found just once. The sample was PBMCs. The receptors shown here come from a young man in good health and CMV-seronegative.

The chain uses TRBV7-9 and TRBJ1-1, with 7 bases matching TRBD1. Germline trimming cut 7 bases from V and 3 bases from J; bases unmatched to any gene: 2. Germline assignment: CDR1 SEHNR and CDR2 FQNEAQ (reference sequence). The CDR3 is 12 residues long. DNA of the CDR3: TGTGCCAGCAACAGGGGTGACACTGAAGCTTTCTTT. Its translation: CASNRGDTEAFF.

The chain has TRBV5-8 and TRBJ1-1; TRBD1 aligns across 10 bases. The CDR3 sequence is 13 residues long. Germline V lookup: CDR1 SGHTS, CDR2 YDEGEE. With 4 bases clipped from V and 8 bases from J, the junction kept 5 bases outside the gene matches. This CDR3 reads CASSQGQGTEAFF. CDR3 in DNA: TGTGCCAGCAGCCAGGGACAGGGGACCGAAGCTTTCTTT.

This chain joins TRBV19 and TRBJ2-6, with 7 bases aligning to TRBD1. CDR1 and CDR2 (germline): LNHDA, SQIVND (reference sequence). V lost 7 bases to trimming and J lost 0 bases; unmatched junction nucleotides: 9. This CDR3 is built from 17 residues. The CDR3 here is CASTLDRALSGANVLTF. For the CDR3, the DNA is TGTGCCAGTACCCTAGACAGGGCACTCTCTGGGGCCAACGTCCTGACTTTC.

J is TRBJ1-6 and V is TRBV6-5, with 8 bases identical to TRBD1. CDR3 length: 14 amino acids. V was clipped by 6 bases and J by 7 bases; unmatched bases: 5. Germline V gene lookup returns CDR1 MNHEY and CDR2 SVGAGI. CDR3 region: CASRLQGGNSPLHF. CDR3 DNA sequence: TGTGCCAGCAGGCTACAGGGGGGGAATTCACCCCTCCACTTT.

DNA of the CDR3: TGTGCCAGCAGCGTAGCTAGTAGGGGTGAAGCTTTCTTT. Protein sequence: CASSVASRGEAFF. The rearrangement joins TRBV9 to TRBJ1-1, with D possibly TRBD1 on 5 matching bases. Trimming shortened V by 0 bases and J by 7 bases, and 10 bases separated the two germline ends. The CDR3 covers 13 residues. Germline CDR1 reads SGDLS; CDR2 reads YYNGEE.

This clone was seen once. V is TRBV30 and J is TRBJ1-6; 7 nucleotides match TRBD1. The CDR3 extends over 16 amino acids. The ends lost 4 bases at V and 1 base at J; junction bases unmatched: 7. CDR1 and CDR2 from the germline V gene are GTSNPN and SVGIG (reference sequence). This CDR3 reads CAWTLNRGSYNSPLHF. CDR3 coding DNA: TGTGCCTGGACCTTAAACAGGGGATCCTATAATTCACCCCTCCACTTT.

This rearrangement joins TRBV7-9 to TRBJ2-1; 7 nucleotides align to TRBD1. V shed 2 bases and J 1 base; nucleotides not matched to a gene: 2. Germline V gene data show CDR1 as SEHNR and CDR2 as FQNEAQ (reference sequence). The CDR3 consists of 15 residues. For the CDR3, the DNA is TGTGCCAGCAGCTTAAAGGGGGCATCCTACAATGAGCAGTTCTTC. Residues: CASSLKGASYNEQFF.

The chain joins TRBV28 to TRBJ2-5; D not resolved. CDR1 is MDHEN, CDR2 SYDVKM, per germline. V lost 1 base and J lost 0, with 6 bases in between. The CDR3 is 14 residues long. CDR3 loop: CASSLLQHQETQYF. The CDR3 coding sequence is TGTGCCAGCAGTTTATTACAGCACCAAGAGACCCAGTACTTC.

This clone was observed a single time. V usage is TRBV7-8 and J usage is TRBJ1-1; TRBD1 might be the D (5 bases). This CDR3 comprises 14 residues. Trimming left V 3 bases short and J 3 bases short, with 11 bases between. The germline gives CDR1 SGHVS, CDR2 FQNEAQ. The DNA of the CDR3 is TGTGCCAGCAGCTTTCAGGGTTGGGACACTGAAGCTTTCTTT. It specifies CASSFQGWDTEAFF.

This chain joins TRBV29-1 and TRBJ2-5; 7 nucleotides align to TRBD1. Germline V gene lookup returns CDR1 SQVTM and CDR2 ANQGSEA. Trimming at V came to 4 bases and at J to 5 bases, leaving 16 bases not matched to a gene. This CDR3 has 16 amino acids. DNA for the CDR3: TGCAGCGTTGCCCTCCGAACGGGACAGAGCAGGGAGACCCAGTACTTC. Amino acids: CSVALRTGQSRETQYF.

This rearrangement joins TRBV20-1 to TRBJ2-7, with D maybe TRBD1 (6 bases). V was pared by 5 bases and J by 4 bases, with 9 bases between. The CDR3 spans 11 residues. Germline V lookup: CDR1 DFQATT, CDR2 SNEGSKA (reference sequence). This CDR3 reads CSAGTGYEQYF. The CDR3 DNA is TGCAGTGCTGGAACAGGGTACGAGCAGTACTTC.

The genes are TRBV29-1 and TRBJ1-1; TRBD1 might be the D (6 bases). This CDR3 is built from 10 residues. V lost 4 bases and J lost 8, with 8 bases in between. CDR1 SQVTM and CDR2 ANQGSEA come from the germline V gene. CDR3 sequence: CSVARGEAFF. For the CDR3, the DNA is TGCAGCGTTGCGAGGGGGGAAGCTTTCTTT.

The V gene is TRBV5-1, the J gene TRBJ2-1, with 8 bases fitting TRBD2. CDR3 size: 13 residues. V lost 4 bases to trimming and J lost 8 bases; unmatched junction nucleotides: 5. CDR1 and CDR2 (germline): SGHRS, YFSETQ. This chain's CDR3 is CASSRGGFDEQFF. CDR3 in DNA: TGCGCCAGCAGCCGGGGGGGCTTCGATGAGCAGTTCTTC.

This rearrangement joins TRBV27 to TRBJ1-1, with D perhaps TRBD1 (6 bases). Trimming left V 6 bases short and J 5 bases short, with 13 bases between. Per germline, CDR1 MNHEY and CDR2 SMNVEV (reference sequence). This CDR3 comprises 13 residues. CDR3 region: CASRNGQLTEAFF. CDR3 DNA sequence: TGTGCCAGCAGGAACGGACAGCTTACTGAAGCTTTCTTT.

This chain links TRBV4-2 with TRBJ2-3; TRBD2 agrees at 8 bases. V dropped 5 bases and J dropped 4; count of bases not matched to a gene: 8. Germline V gene lookup returns CDR1 LGHNA and CDR2 YNFKEQ. The CDR3 is 15 amino acids. The CDR3 loop reads CASSDAGGLADTQYF. CDR3 in DNA: TGTGCCAGCAGCGACGCGGGGGGTCTAGCAGATACGCAGTATTTT.

The chain recombines TRBV27 with TRBJ1-2, with 7 bases identical to TRBD1. Germline CDR1 is MNHEY and CDR2 is SMNVEV (reference sequence). With 0 bases clipped from V and 9 bases from J, the junction kept 7 bases outside the gene matches. This CDR3 spans 14 amino acids. CDR3 region: CASSLSGTAIRYTF. The CDR3 DNA sequence: TGTGCCAGCAGTTTATCCGGGACAGCCATACGCTACACCTTC.

V usage is TRBV7-9 and J usage is TRBJ2-3; the D gene is possibly TRBD1 (5 bases). The CDR3 consists of 15 residues. The germline V gene has CDR1 SEHNR and CDR2 FQNEAQ (reference sequence). Trimming left V 1 base short and J 0 bases short, with 8 bases between. The DNA for the CDR3 is TGTGCCAGCAGCTTAGATGCAGGGAGCACAGATACGCAGTATTTT. This codes for CASSLDAGSTDTQYF.

This clone was seen only a few times. V usage is TRBV19 and J usage is TRBJ1-1, with unresolved D. Trimming pared 10 bases from V and 5 bases from J, leaving 11 bases between. Germline V gene sequence: CDR1 LNHDA, CDR2 SQIVND (reference sequence). CDR3 length equals 11 residues. The chain's CDR3 is CAIMVGTEAFF. In DNA, the CDR3 is TGTGCCATAATGGTCGGGACTGAAGCTTTCTTT. Drawing the rest from reference TRBV19 and TRBJ1-1, the complete variable domain is DGGITQSPKYLFRKEGQNVTLSCEQNLNHDAMYWYRQDPGQGLRLIYYSQIVNDFQKGDIAEGYSVSREKKESFPLTVTSAQKNPTAFYLCAIMVGTEAFFGQGTRLTVV.

The CDR3 sequence: CASMRDIYNSPLHF. CDR3 in DNA: TGTGCCAGTATGAGGGACATCTATAATTCACCCCTCCACTTT. The V call is TRBV19, the J call TRBJ1-6, with D possibly TRBD1 on 6 matching bases. Germline values: CDR1 LNHDA, CDR2 SQIVND (reference sequence). The CDR3 extends over 14 amino acids. Between the trimmed V and J ends, which lost 7 bases and 3 bases, there was a span of 10 bases.

This rearrangement joins TRBV5-4 to TRBJ1-1, with D possibly TRBD1 on 5 matching bases. Germline V gene data show CDR1 as SGHNT and CDR2 as YYREEE (reference sequence). This CDR3 has 16 residues. V lost 3 bases, J lost 4 bases, and 19 bases lay in between. In DNA form, the CDR3 reads TGTGCCAGCAGCTCGGGTTGGGGGGAGGGAAGCACTGAAGCTTTCTTT. Translating it yields CASSSGWGEGSTEAFF.

The rearrangement uses TRBV7-3 and TRBJ1-6; the D gene is possibly TRBD1 (5 bases). The germline gives CDR1 SGHTA, CDR2 FQGTGA. The V and J ends lost 2 bases and 7 bases respectively, with 12 bases between them. There are 15 residues in the CDR3. The CDR3 DNA is TGTGCCAGCAGCTTAGGGCAGGGAAACAATTCACCCCTCCACTTT. It specifies CASSLGQGNNSPLHF.

The chain joins TRBV18 to TRBJ2-7; 9 nucleotides align to TRBD1. The CDR3 is 14 residues long. V shed 6 bases and J 5 bases; nucleotides not matched to a gene: 8. The germline gives CDR1 KGHSH, CDR2 LQKENI. The CDR3 nucleotides read TGTGCCAGCTCGCCTGGACAGGGGTACCACGAGCAGTACTTC. Residues: CASSPGQGYHEQYF.

This chain joins TRBV21-1 and TRBJ2-7; TRBD2 is taken as the D call from the table, unchecked against the DNA. TRBV21-1 is a pseudogene segment. This CDR3 is built from 12 residues. In DNA form, the CDR3 reads TGTGCCAACTCTGGGAGACTCTACGAGCAGTACTTC. The encoded protein is CANSGRLYEQYF.

The rearrangement links TRBV12-5 to TRBJ2-5, with a weak D call TRBD1 (5 bases). Germline V lookup: CDR1 LGHNT, CDR2 FRNRAP. Trimming cost V 0 bases and J 1 base, with 15 bases left between them. The CDR3 is made up of 17 amino acids. CDR3 DNA: TGTGCTAGTGGTTTGGTCCTACAGGTAGCAGTCCAAGAGACCCAGTACTTC. This translates into CASGLVLQVAVQETQYF.

For the CDR3, the DNA is TGCACCAGCAGCCTCCTACAGCGGCGGAATGAAAAACTGTTTTTT. Translation gives CTSSLLQRRNEKLFF. This chain connects TRBV1 to TRBJ1-4. TRBV1 is noted as a pseudogene. The CDR3 has 15 residues.

Comments on this clone: Distinct nucleotide sequences in the sample also encode this CDR3. V is TRBV12-2 and J is TRBJ1-4; TRBD1 is the table's D call and was not checked against the DNA. TRBV12-2 is classified as a pseudogene. The CDR3 sequence is 15 residues long. CDR3 loop: CASRLRGRGIEKLFF. The CDR3 DNA reads TGTGCAAGTCGCCTCAGGGGGCGGGGGATTGAAAAACTGTTTTTT.

This clone was detected a few times. The chain recombines TRBV7-9 with TRBJ1-1; 9 bases align to TRBD1. The CDR3 has 19 amino acids. The ends lost 2 bases at V and 3 bases at J; junction bases unmatched: 16. Germline CDR1 is SEHNR and CDR2 is FQNEAQ (reference sequence). DNA for the CDR3: TGTGCCAGCAGCTTAAGGAGTGGGCGGGACAGGGCGGAGGACACTGAAGCTTTCTTT. This sequence encodes CASSLRSGRDRAEDTEAFF.

V gene TRBV10-2 combines with J gene TRBJ2-1; tentative D call: TRBD2 (6 bases). This CDR3 has 14 amino acids. Germline CDR1 is WSHSY and CDR2 is SAAADI. Trimming stripped 6 bases from V and 4 bases from J, with 13 bases between. CDR3 nucleotide sequence: TGCGCCAGCAGGGTTACGGGGGTGTACAATGAGCAGTTCTTC. Its protein is CASRVTGVYNEQFF.

This sequence joins TRBV6-6 and TRBJ1-2; D is perhaps TRBD1 (6 bases). With 6 bases removed from V and 4 bases from J, the gap between germline ends came to 18 bases. Per the germline V gene, CDR1 is MNHNY and CDR2 is SVGAGI (reference sequence). The CDR3 has 15 amino acids. The CDR3 sequence is CASSSGTPELYGYTF. The CDR3, as DNA: TGTGCCAGCAGCTCCGGGACACCCGAACTCTATGGCTACACCTTC.

The chain links TRBV6-1 to TRBJ1-2; TRBD1 matches 7 bases. The CDR3 has 12 residues. From germline, CDR1 is MNHNS and CDR2 SASEGT. V lost 6 bases and J lost 8; bases outside the gene matches: 6. The CDR3 DNA follows: TGTGCCAGCAGCGAGACAGGGTGGGGCTACACCTTC. Amino acid sequence: CASSETGWGYTF.